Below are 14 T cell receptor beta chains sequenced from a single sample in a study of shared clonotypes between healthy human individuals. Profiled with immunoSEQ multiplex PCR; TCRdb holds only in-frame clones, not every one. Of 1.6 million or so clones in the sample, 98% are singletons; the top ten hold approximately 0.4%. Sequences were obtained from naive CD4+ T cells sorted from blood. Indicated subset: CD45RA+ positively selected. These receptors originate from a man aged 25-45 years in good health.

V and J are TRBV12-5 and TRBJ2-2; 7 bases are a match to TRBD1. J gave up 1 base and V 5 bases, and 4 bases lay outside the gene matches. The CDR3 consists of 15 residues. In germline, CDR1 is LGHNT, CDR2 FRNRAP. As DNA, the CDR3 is TGTGCTAGTGGTACCAGGACAGGGAACACCGGGGAGCTGTTTTTT. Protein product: CASGTRTGNTGELFF.

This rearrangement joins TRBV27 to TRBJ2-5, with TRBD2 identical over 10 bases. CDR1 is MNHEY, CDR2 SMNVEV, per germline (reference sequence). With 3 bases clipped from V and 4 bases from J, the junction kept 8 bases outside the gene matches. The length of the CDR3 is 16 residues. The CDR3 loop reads CASSFLSGRAPETQYF. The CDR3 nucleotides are TGTGCCAGCAGTTTTCTAAGCGGGAGGGCCCCAGAGACCCAGTACTTC.

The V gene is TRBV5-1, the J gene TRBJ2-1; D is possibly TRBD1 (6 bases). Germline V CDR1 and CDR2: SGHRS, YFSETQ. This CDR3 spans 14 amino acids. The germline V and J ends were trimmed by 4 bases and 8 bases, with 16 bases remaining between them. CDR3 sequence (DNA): TGCGCCAGCAGCGTGAACAGGGCCGGGGATGAGCAGTTCTTC. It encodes CASSVNRAGDEQFF.

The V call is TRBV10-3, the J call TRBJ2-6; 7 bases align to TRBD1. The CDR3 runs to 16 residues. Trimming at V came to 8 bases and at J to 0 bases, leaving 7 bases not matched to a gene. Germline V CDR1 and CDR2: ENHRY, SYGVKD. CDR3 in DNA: TGTGCCATCGGGACAGCGCCGGCCTCTGGGGCCAACGTCCTGACTTTC. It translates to CAIGTAPASGANVLTF.

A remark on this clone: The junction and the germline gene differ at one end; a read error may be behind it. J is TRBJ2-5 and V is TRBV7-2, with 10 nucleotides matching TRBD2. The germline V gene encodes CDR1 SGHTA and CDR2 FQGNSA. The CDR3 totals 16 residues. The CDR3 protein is CASTLYASGSGETQYF. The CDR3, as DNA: TGTGCCAGCACCTTATACGCTAGCGGGAGCGGGGAGACCCAGTACTTC.

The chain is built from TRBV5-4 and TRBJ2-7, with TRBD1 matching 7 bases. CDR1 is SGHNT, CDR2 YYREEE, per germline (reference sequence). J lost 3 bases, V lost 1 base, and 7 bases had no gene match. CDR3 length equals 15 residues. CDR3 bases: TGTGCCAGCAGCTTGCCTACAGGGGACGTCTACGAGCAGTACTTC. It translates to CASSLPTGDVYEQYF.

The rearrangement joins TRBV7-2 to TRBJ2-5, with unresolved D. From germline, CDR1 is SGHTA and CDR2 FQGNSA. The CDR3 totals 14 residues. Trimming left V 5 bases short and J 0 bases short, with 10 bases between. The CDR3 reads CASSVDLYQETQYF. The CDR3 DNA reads TGTGCCAGCAGCGTCGACCTGTACCAAGAGACCCAGTACTTC.

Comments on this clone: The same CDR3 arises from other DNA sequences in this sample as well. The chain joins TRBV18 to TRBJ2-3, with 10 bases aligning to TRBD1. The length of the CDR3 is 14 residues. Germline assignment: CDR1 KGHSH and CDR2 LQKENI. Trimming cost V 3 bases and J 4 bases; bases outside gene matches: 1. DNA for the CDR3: TGTGCCAGCTCACCCGGGACAGGGGCAGATACGCAGTATTTT. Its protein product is CASSPGTGADTQYF.

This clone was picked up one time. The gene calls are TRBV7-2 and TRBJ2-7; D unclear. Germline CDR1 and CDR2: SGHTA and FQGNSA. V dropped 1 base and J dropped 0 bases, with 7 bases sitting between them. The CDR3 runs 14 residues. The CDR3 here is CASSLGEVSYEQYF. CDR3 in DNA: TGTGCCAGCAGCTTAGGAGAGGTCTCCTACGAGCAGTACTTC.

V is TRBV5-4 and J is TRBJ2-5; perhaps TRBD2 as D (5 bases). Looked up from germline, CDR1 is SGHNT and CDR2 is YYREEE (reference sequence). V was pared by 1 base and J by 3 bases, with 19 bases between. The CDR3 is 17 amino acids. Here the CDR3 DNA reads TGTGCCAGCAGCTTGTGGAGGAGCCAGCACCCGGAAGAGACCCAGTACTTC. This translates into CASSLWRSQHPEETQYF.

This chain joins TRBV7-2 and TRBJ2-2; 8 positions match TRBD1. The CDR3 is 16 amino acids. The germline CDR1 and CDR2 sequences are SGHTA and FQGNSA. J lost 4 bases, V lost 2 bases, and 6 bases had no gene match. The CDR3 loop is CASSLWSQGATGELFF. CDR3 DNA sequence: TGTGCCAGCAGCTTATGGTCCCAGGGGGCCACCGGGGAGCTGTTTTTT. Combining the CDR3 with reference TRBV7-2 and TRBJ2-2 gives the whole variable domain GAGVSQSPSNKVTEKGKDVELRCDPISGHTALYWYRQSLGQGLEFLIYFQGNSAPDKSGLPSDRFSAERTGGSVSTLTIQRTQQEDSAVYLCASSLWSQGATGELFFGEGSRLTVL.

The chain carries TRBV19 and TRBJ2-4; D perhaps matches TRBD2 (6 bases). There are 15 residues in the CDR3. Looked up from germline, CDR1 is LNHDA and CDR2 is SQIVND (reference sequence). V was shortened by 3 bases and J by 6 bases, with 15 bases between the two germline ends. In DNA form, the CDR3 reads TGTGCCAGTAGTATTCAAACATCGGGGGTAAACATTCAGTACTTC. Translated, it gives CASSIQTSGVNIQYF.

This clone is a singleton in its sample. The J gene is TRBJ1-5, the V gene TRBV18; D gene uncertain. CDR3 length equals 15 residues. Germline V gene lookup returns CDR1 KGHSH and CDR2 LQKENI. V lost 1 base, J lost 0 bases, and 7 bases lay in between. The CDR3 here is CASSPLPASNQPQHF. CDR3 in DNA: TGTGCCAGCTCACCACTACCTGCTAGCAATCAGCCCCAGCATTTT.

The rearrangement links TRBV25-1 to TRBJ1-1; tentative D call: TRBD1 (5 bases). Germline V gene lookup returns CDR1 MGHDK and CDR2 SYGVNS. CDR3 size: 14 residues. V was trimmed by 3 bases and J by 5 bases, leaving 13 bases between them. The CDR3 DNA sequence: TGTGCCAGCAGTGATGGCAGGGTCTTAACTGAAGCTTTCTTT. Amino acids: CASSDGRVLTEAFF. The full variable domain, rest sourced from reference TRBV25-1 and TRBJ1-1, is EADIYQTPRYLVIGTGKKITLECSQTMGHDKMYWYQQDPGMELHLIHYSYGVNSTEKGDLSSESTVSRIRTEHFPLTLESARPSHTSQYLCASSDGRVLTEAFFGQGTRLTVV.